Sequencing of this TCR beta chain was carried out in a study of blood T cell repertoires in COVID-19. For the study at large: Both acute and convalescent COVID-19 samples were obtained from the United States, Italy and Spain. In each case, the material was cDNA or gDNA derived from T cells, B-cell-depleted T cells, or PBMCs.

Profiled with immunoSEQ multiplex PCR; TCRdb holds only in-frame clones, not every one. The data hold under 250,000 clones, with about 86% observed a single time. Sequenced sample: peripheral blood. The source of this sequence is a man between 50 and 59 years old with active or convalescent COVID-19.

The CDR3 sequence is CASSHERTGPNSPLHF. The CDR3 DNA is TGCGCCAGCAGCCACGAAAGGACAGGGCCTAATTCACCCCTCCACTTT. The chain couples TRBV4-1 to TRBJ1-6, with 8 bases that match TRBD1. Germline lookup yields CDR1 MGHRA and CDR2 YSYEKL. V gave up 3 bases and J gave up 6 bases; unmatched junction bases: 7. This CDR3 has 16 amino acids.